One sample yielded the 4 T cell receptor beta chains listed below, sequenced in a study of identifying expanded T cells in peripheral blood. Generated by immunoSEQ multiplex PCR, the TCRdb table keeps only in-frame clones and is missing some. This sample has around 90,000 clones; about 87% occur once, and the top ten carry approximately 4%. Sequenced sample: blood. These receptors originate from a person aged 18 to 75 in good health.

This chain joins TRBV6-4 and TRBJ2-6; TRBD2 might be the D (5 bases). Germline CDR1 reads MRHNA; CDR2 reads SNTAGT. Trimming took off 2 bases at V and 1 base at J, with 9 bases between the two ends. This CDR3 region has 16 residues. The CDR3, as DNA: TGTGCCAGCAGTGACGGTCGGGGTTCTGGGGCCAACGTCCTGACTTTC. Translation: CASSDGRGSGANVLTF.

The rearrangement joins TRBV6-5 to TRBJ1-5, with no clear D. The germline gives CDR1 MNHEY, CDR2 SVGAGI. V lost 6 bases and J lost 2, with 14 bases in between. The CDR3 is 15 amino acids. In DNA, the CDR3 is TGTGCCAGCAGCAACGGGGTTGAAGGCAATCAGCCCCAGCATTTT. Amino acids: CASSNGVEGNQPQHF.

This sequence joins TRBV27 and TRBJ2-2; TRBD2 matches at 8 bases. Germline loops: CDR1 MNHEY, CDR2 SMNVEV (reference sequence). V gave up 3 bases and J gave up 2 bases; unmatched junction bases: 2. The CDR3 contains 15 residues. The CDR3 reads CASSFSGTNTGELFF. CDR3 coding DNA: TGTGCCAGCAGTTTTAGCGGGACTAACACCGGGGAGCTGTTTTTT.

The chain is built from TRBV28 and TRBJ1-5; 9 bases are shared with TRBD1. CDR3 size: 15 residues. J gave up 6 bases and V 6 bases, and 9 bases lay outside the gene matches. Germline loops: CDR1 MDHEN, CDR2 SYDVKM. The CDR3 spells CASRLIGTGPQPQHF. CDR3 nucleotides: TGTGCCAGCAGATTAATAGGGACAGGGCCTCAGCCCCAGCATTTT.